The present T cell receptor beta chain was sequenced within a study of T cell responses to AZD1222 COVID-19 vaccine. Trimming shortened V by 1 base and J by 2 bases, and 9 bases separated the two germline ends. CDR1 SGHTA and CDR2 FQGNSA come from the germline V gene. The CDR3 sequence is 14 residues long. Measured with immunoSEQ multiplex PCR; TCRdb has only the in-frame clones, and not every one. Seen here are about 110,000 clones, 70% to 90% observed once, and the top ten hold approximately 4.8%. This receptor was taken from an adult who received the AZD1222 COVID-19 vaccine. The sequences come from peripheral blood, collected 28 days after the second AZD1222 dose. The rearrangement joins TRBV7-2 to TRBJ2-7; no clear D gene. The CDR3 DNA sequence: TGTGCCAGCAGCTTAGGTAGTTTAACCTACGAGCAGTACTTC. Protein product: CASSLGSLTYEQYF.